This TCR beta chain was sequenced for a study of cytomegalovirus exposure and HLA in healthy donors. Findings and limits, study-wide: The later analysis indicated that the majority of CMV-associated TCR beta chains appeared HLA-restricted. Researchers catalogued 160 or so TCR beta chains as cytomegalovirus-associated.

The CDR3 totals 15 residues. Germline CDR1 is SGHTA and CDR2 is FQGNSA. Trimming removed 5 bases from V and 4 bases from J; junction bases left unmatched: 5. This clone showed up just a few times. The antigen remains undetermined. PCR employed 60 Vbeta and 13 Jbeta primers. Libraries were prepared by immunoSEQ multiplex PCR; TCRdb keeps only in-frame clonotypes and omits some of them. The data contain some 120,000 clones, roughly four fifths of them singletons. The chain carries TRBV7-2 and TRBJ2-3, with TRBD2 matching over 11 bases. The sequencing sample was made of PBMCs. The origin of this receptor is a man between 18 and 29 years old in good health and CMV-seronegative. CDR3 in DNA: TGTGCCAGCAGCCGGGGACTAGCGGTCGCAGATACGCAGTATTTT. It encodes CASSRGLAVADTQYF.